This T cell receptor beta chain was identified during a study of radiotherapy plus CTLA-4 blockade in lung cancer. Receiving focal radiation plus CTLA-4 blockade with ipilimumab were patients who had chemo-refractory metastatic non-small-cell lung cancer. The V end lost 4 bases, the J end lost 5 bases, and 11 bases lay between the germline ends. This CDR3 comprises 12 residues. Per germline, CDR1 SQVTM and CDR2 ANQGSEA. Study observations and caveats: There was expansion of tumor-derived TCR clones in blood after radiotherapy plus ipilimumab. Increased serum interferon-beta after radiation also reportedly predicted response strongly.

Measured with immunoSEQ multiplex PCR; TCRdb has only the in-frame clones, and not every one. The sample contains about 94,000 clones, roughly 80% of which appear only once. With respect to this clone: Its specificity is not known.

This receptor was obtained from a human donor with non-small cell lung cancer that progressed on radiotherapy plus ipilimumab. This specimen consisted of peripheral blood, obtained from a patient treated with radiotherapy plus ipilimumab. This chain connects TRBV29-1 to TRBJ1-1, with D possibly being TRBD1 (5 bases). The CDR3: CSVAWGMTEAFF. CDR3 coding DNA: TGCAGCGTTGCCTGGGGGATGACTGAAGCTTTCTTT.